A single sample is the source of the 27 T cell receptor beta chains below, sequenced in a study of T cell repertoires in cytomegalovirus infection. TCRdb fed the reads into MiXCR, producing one record per CDR3 protein. The sample holds about 300,000 distinct CDR3 sequences; around 25% are singletons and the top ten take around 14%. Input material: PBMCs. These receptors were taken from a human donor in good health (CMV status not recorded). Some clones in this sample may be carry-over from other donors' samples.

The chain joins TRBV28 to TRBJ2-3; no definite D call. The CDR3 is made up of 12 amino acids. Trimming cost V 5 bases and J 2 bases, with 5 bases left between them. Germline CDR1 MDHEN, CDR2 SYDVKM. CDR3 coding DNA: TGTGCCAGCAGTCAGGTCACAGATACGCAGTATTTT. Translation gives CASSQVTDTQYF.

This clonotype was counted a few times. The chain is built from TRBV5-1 and TRBJ2-5; the match to TRBD2 covers 8 bases. Germline V lookup: CDR1 SGHRS, CDR2 YFSETQ. The CDR3 loop spans 16 amino acids. The junction had 13 bases not matched to a gene; V was cut back by 4 bases and J by 5 bases. CDR3 in amino acids: CASSPSGGGPGETQYF. Here the CDR3 DNA reads TGCGCCAGCAGCCCCTCCGGGGGGGGTCCAGGCGAGACCCAGTACTTC. The variable domain in full, completed from reference TRBV5-1 and TRBJ2-5, reads KAGVTQTPRYLIKTRGQQVTLSCSPISGHRSVSWYQQTPGQGLQFLFEYFSETQRNKGNFPGRFSGRQFSNSRSEMNVSTLELGDSALYLCASSPSGGGPGETQYFGPGTRLLVL.

In this sample, this clonotype turned up many times. J is TRBJ1-6 and V is TRBV7-2; no clear D. The ends were cut back, 1 base at V and 3 bases at J, with 7 bases in the middle. The CDR3 has 15 residues. Germline V gene lookup returns CDR1 SGHTA and CDR2 FQGNSA. The CDR3 region is CASSLGGLYNSPLHF. The CDR3 region has the DNA TGTGCCAGCAGCTTAGGAGGTCTCTATAATTCACCCCTCCACTTT.

This clonotype was counted between two and nine times. The J gene is TRBJ2-1, the V gene TRBV11-2; no reliable D call. Germline assignment: CDR1 SGHAT and CDR2 FQNNGV. The V end lost 3 bases, the J end lost 3 bases, and 12 bases lay between the germline ends. The CDR3 is 15 residues long. In nucleotides, the CDR3 is TGTGCCAGCAGCTTGCTGGCGGTGAACTACAATGAGCAGTTCTTC. Translated, it gives CASSLLAVNYNEQFF.

The J gene is TRBJ2-5, the V gene TRBV23-1; D call uncertain. TRBV23-1 is noted as an ORF with a role that remains uncertain. V lost 11 bases to trimming and J lost 0 bases, with 16 bases between them. The CDR3 runs to 14 residues. The CDR3 DNA reads TGCGCCCCCTCTTTAACCTCGTACCAAGAGACCCAGTACTTC. Its translation: CAPSLTSYQETQYF.

This clonotype was found a few times. J is TRBJ2-1 and V is TRBV6-2 or TRBV6-3; the D is unclear. The CDR3 loop spans 15 amino acids. The germline gives CDR1 MNHEY, CDR2 SVGEGT. The V end lost 0 bases, the J end lost 0 bases, and 6 bases lay between the germline ends. The CDR3 DNA sequence: TGTGCCAGCAGTTACTCTCTACACTCCTACAATGAGCAGTTCTTC. Encoded protein: CASSYSLHSYNEQFF.

Concerning this clonotype: This may be a read error: a much more frequent sequence differs by one nucleotide. This chain joins TRBV7-2 and TRBJ2-1; D call uncertain. The CDR3 loop spans 14 amino acids. Germline assignment: CDR1 SGHTA and CDR2 FQGNSA. The CDR3, as DNA: TGTGCCAGCAGCTTGGACGCGTCCTACAATGAGCAGCTCTTC. As protein: CASSLDASYNEQLF.

The chain links TRBV24-1 to TRBJ2-2; either TRBD1 or TRBD2 may fit D (5 bases each). The CDR3 is 16 amino acids. Germline CDR1 and CDR2: KGHDR and SFDVKD. Trimming took 4 bases from V and 3 from J, leaving 14 bases between them. In nucleotides, the CDR3 is TGTGCCACCAGTGACCTCAGGGAGAAGGACACCGGGGAGCTGTTTTTT. Encoded protein: CATSDLREKDTGELFF.

Only a few counts were recorded for this clonotype. The chain carries TRBV6-2 or TRBV6-3 and TRBJ2-1, with D unclear. The CDR3 spans 16 residues. V lost 4 bases and J lost 0, with 13 bases in between. CDR1 MNHEY and CDR2 SVGEGT come from the germline V gene. CDR3 sequence (DNA): TGTGCCAGCAGTTCCAGTCAGTCTTCCTCCTACAATGAGCAGTTCTTC. It specifies CASSSSQSSSYNEQFF.

The sample holds many counts of this clonotype. The chain joins TRBV6-2 or TRBV6-3 to TRBJ2-7; 11 nucleotides agree with TRBD1. This CDR3 contains 15 residues. Germline CDR1 MNHEY, CDR2 SVGEGT. V trimming: 0 bases; J trimming: 5 bases; junction bases outside the gene matches: 3. The CDR3 nucleotides read TGTGCCAGCAGTTACTCGGACAGGGGGCTCGACGAGCAGTACTTC. Its protein is CASSYSDRGLDEQYF.

This sequence joins TRBV7-2 and TRBJ1-2, with D perhaps TRBD1 (5 bases). V was shortened by 1 base and J by 3 bases, with 12 bases between the two germline ends. The CDR3 is 15 amino acids. CDR1 is SGHTA, CDR2 FQGNSA, per germline. DNA of the CDR3: TGTGCCAGCAGCTTAGTTGGGCTGGGGGACTATGGCTACACCTTC. Its translation: CASSLVGLGDYGYTF. The full variable domain, in which reference TRBV7-2 and TRBJ1-2 provide the parts outside the CDR3, is GAGVSQSPSNKVTEKGKDVELRCDPISGHTALYWYRQSLGQGLEFLIYFQGNSAPDKSGLPSDRFSAERTGGSVSTLTIQRTQQEDSAVYLCASSLVGLGDYGYTFGSGTRLTVV.

The chain links TRBV5-4 to TRBJ2-5, with D possibly matching TRBD2 (6 bases). Trimming cost V 4 bases and J 5 bases, with 12 bases left between them. The CDR3 totals 13 residues. Germline values: CDR1 SGHNT, CDR2 YYREEE (reference sequence). The CDR3 bases are TGTGCCAGCAGCGCGGAGGGGAGGGAGACCCAGTACTTC. Residues: CASSAEGRETQYF.

This clonotype occurred a few times. J is TRBJ1-4 and V is TRBV5-1, with D perhaps matching TRBD1 (5 bases). The CDR3 has 16 residues. Germline loops: CDR1 SGHRS, CDR2 YFSETQ. Trimming cost V 0 bases and J 4 bases, with 13 bases left between them. CDR3 coding DNA: TGCGCCAGCAGCTTGGCCCCGGCAGGGAATAATGAAAAACTGTTTTTT. It codes for CASSLAPAGNNEKLFF. The whole variable domain, filled in from reference TRBV5-1 and TRBJ1-4, reads KAGVTQTPRYLIKTRGQQVTLSCSPISGHRSVSWYQQTPGQGLQFLFEYFSETQRNKGNFPGRFSGRQFSNSRSEMNVSTLELGDSALYLCASSLAPAGNNEKLFFGSGTQLSVL.

The V gene is TRBV10-1, the J gene TRBJ1-1, with D uncertain. CDR1 WNHNN and CDR2 SYGVQD come from the germline V gene (reference sequence). This CDR3 region has 14 residues. Trimming pared 6 bases from V and 0 bases from J, leaving 11 bases between. The CDR3 coding sequence is TGCGCCAGCAGACCGAACTCATTGAACACTGAAGCTTTCTTT. It specifies CASRPNSLNTEAFF.

The chain joins TRBV7-3 to TRBJ2-3, with D perhaps TRBD1 (6 bases). The CDR3 consists of 15 residues. The germline gives CDR1 SGHTA, CDR2 FQGTGA. Trimming pared 4 bases from V and 3 bases from J, leaving 14 bases between. In DNA form, the CDR3 reads TGTGCCAGCAGCTCACAGGGATATGGAACAGATACGCAGTATTTT. Translated: CASSSQGYGTDTQYF.

The chain combines TRBV11-2 with TRBJ2-3, with 8 bases that match TRBD1. Germline V gene sequence: CDR1 SGHAT, CDR2 FQNNGV. This CDR3 is built from 16 residues. After removal of 1 base from V and 0 bases from J, the junction contained 3 bases not matched to a gene. The CDR3 bases are TGTGCCAGCAGCTTAGGGAGGACAGGGAGCACAGATACGCAGTATTTT. This translates into CASSLGRTGSTDTQYF.

CDR3 protein: CASSPPLKIMNTEAFF. The CDR3 region has the DNA TGTGCCAGCAGCCCTCCACTAAAGATCATGAACACTGAAGCTTTCTTT. The chain has TRBV7-3 and TRBJ1-1; D uncertain. The CDR3 is made up of 16 amino acids. Germline loops: CDR1 SGHTA, CDR2 FQGTGA. V lost 5 bases to trimming and J lost 0 bases, with 16 bases between them.

The gene calls are TRBV7-2 and TRBJ2-3; 7 bases fit TRBD2. The trim removed 5 bases at V and 8 bases at J, leaving 22 bases unmatched. The CDR3 has 18 amino acids. The germline gives CDR1 SGHTA, CDR2 FQGNSA. CDR3 in DNA: TGTGCCAGCAGCATGAGAGGACTAGTACGGGGCTTCACGGGTACGCAGTATTTT. Its protein is CASSMRGLVRGFTGTQYF.

This clonotype occurred many times. The chain links TRBV6-6 to TRBJ1-3; unclear D gene. Trimming pared 5 bases from V and 2 bases from J, leaving 16 bases between. The CDR3 extends over 16 amino acids. Germline V CDR1 and CDR2: MNHNY, SVGAGI (reference sequence). CDR3 bases: TGTGCCAGCAGTCCCGCGGAGGAGACGGCTGGAAACACCATATATTTT. Translating it yields CASSPAEETAGNTIYF.

The J gene is TRBJ1-1, the V gene TRBV5-1; D may be TRBD1 (6 bases). V lost 2 bases to trimming and J lost 4 bases, with 15 bases between them. In germline, CDR1 is SGHRS, CDR2 YFSETQ. This CDR3 has 15 residues. The CDR3 DNA reads as TGCGCCAGCAGCTTACCAGGGGCGCTTGGCACTGAAGCTTTCTTT. It yields the protein CASSLPGALGTEAFF. The full variable domain, rest sourced from reference TRBV5-1 and TRBJ1-1, is KAGVTQTPRYLIKTRGQQVTLSCSPISGHRSVSWYQQTPGQGLQFLFEYFSETQRNKGNFPGRFSGRQFSNSRSEMNVSTLELGDSALYLCASSLPGALGTEAFFGQGTRLTVV.

The table lists this clonotype with a few counts. V usage is TRBV12-3 or TRBV12-4 and J usage is TRBJ1-5; the D is unclear. This CDR3 has 14 residues. V was cut by 5 bases and J by 11 bases, with 19 bases left in between. This chain's CDR3 is CASSARRGATTQHF. CDR3 DNA: TGTGCCAGCAGTGCCCGTCGGGGAGCAACGACCCAGCATTTT.

This clonotype has a handful of counts. The chain joins TRBV20-1 to TRBJ2-7; no clear D. V dropped 4 bases and J dropped 5 bases, with 6 bases sitting between them. The germline V gene has CDR1 DFQATT and CDR2 SNEGSKA (reference sequence). The CDR3 sequence is 10 residues long. DNA of the CDR3: TGCAGTGCTAAGGCAGACGAGCAGTACTTC. Its translation: CSAKADEQYF.

This clonotype was observed a few times. The chain employs TRBV6-5 and TRBJ2-7; D may be TRBD1 (6 bases). CDR1 and CDR2 from the germline V gene are MNHEY and SVGAGI. The CDR3 is 14 amino acids. The V gene lost 4 bases and the J gene lost 3 bases, with 13 bases spanning the gap. This CDR3 reads CASSSPGHLYEQYF. CDR3 coding DNA: TGTGCCAGCAGTTCGCCGGGACACCTCTACGAGCAGTACTTC.

The gene calls are TRBV29-1 and TRBJ2-7; 10 bases match TRBD1. This CDR3 spans 16 amino acids. The germline V gene encodes CDR1 SQVTM and CDR2 ANQGSEA. V was clipped by 2 bases and J by 0 bases; unmatched bases: 7. This CDR3 reads CSVEFQDRGPSYEQYF. CDR3 sequence (DNA): TGCAGCGTTGAATTTCAAGACAGGGGGCCCTCCTACGAGCAGTACTTC.

This clonotype has a count of ten or more. V usage is TRBV7-8 and J usage is TRBJ2-2, with D perhaps assigned TRBD1 or TRBD2 (5 bases each). Germline V gives CDR1 SGHVS, CDR2 FQNEAQ. The V end lost 1 base, the J end lost 2 bases, and 11 bases lay between the germline ends. The CDR3 has 16 amino acids. CDR3 DNA sequence: TGTGCCAGCAGCTTAGGGACGGGGCGAAACACCGGGGAGCTGTTTTTT. It translates to CASSLGTGRNTGELFF.

The CDR3 sequence: CASSGRDREPQHF. CDR3 sequence (DNA): TGTGCCAGCAGTGGGCGAGACAGGGAGCCCCAGCATTTT. The rearrangement uses TRBV6-1 and TRBJ1-5; 7 nucleotides line up with TRBD1. The CDR3 contains 13 residues. J lost 8 bases, V lost 4 bases, and 5 bases had no gene match. The germline CDR1 and CDR2 sequences are MNHNS and SASEGT.

This clonotype was seen more than once but under ten times. The gene calls are TRBV20-1 and TRBJ1-1, with D unresolved. Trimming removed 1 base from V and 1 base from J, with 10 bases in between. The CDR3 runs to 14 residues. Germline CDR1 reads DFQATT; CDR2 reads SNEGSKA (reference sequence). In DNA, the CDR3 is TGCAGTGCTAGAGTGGGAGGTCGGAACACTGAAGCTTTCTTT. It encodes CSARVGGRNTEAFF.